The sequence of this T cell receptor beta chain was determined in a study of cytomegalovirus exposure and HLA in healthy donors. Regarding the study as a whole: In vitro, a few CMV-associated chains proved specific for CMV antigens. Most TCR sequences were uncommon, yet certain public TCRs appeared in many donors. A list of approximately 150 TCR beta chains associated with cytomegalovirus was given. The classifier reportedly diagnosed cytomegalovirus status with high sensitivity and specificity.

In regard to this clone: Its specificity is unknown.

Assay: immunoSEQ multiplex PCR; the TCRdb copy retains only in-frame clones and omits some. The sample yields some 260,000 clones, less than 95% seen once. Germline V lookup: CDR1 MNHEY, CDR2 SVGAGI. V dropped 6 bases and J dropped 12 bases, with 23 bases sitting between them. The CDR3 spans 15 residues. The sequenced material came from PBMCs. V usage is TRBV6-5 and J usage is TRBJ1-4; perhaps TRBD1 as D (5 bases). The source of this sequence is a woman aged 25 to 45 in good health and CMV-seronegative. CDR3 protein: CASRHHRSGLRELFF. The DNA of the CDR3 is TGTGCCAGCAGACACCACAGGAGTGGGCTTAGAGAACTGTTTTTT.